The 30 T cell receptor beta chains presented below share a single source sample, sequenced in a study of beta chain features in type 1 diabetes. As every portion of the isolated RNA was reverse transcribed, the sequencing read expressed TCRB transcripts. Profiling relied on immunoSEQ multiplex PCR, and the TCRdb table lists in-frame clones only, not all of them. The sample has hundreds of thousands of clones, around 16% seen once. The specimen was naive CD4+ T cells from blood. The receptors were sampled from a man between 18 and 35 years old in good health.

J is TRBJ1-2 and V is TRBV7-9; D not resolved. Germline values: CDR1 SEHNR, CDR2 FQNEAQ (reference sequence). The ends were cut back, 1 base at V and 3 bases at J, with 12 bases in the middle. This CDR3 has 15 amino acids. The CDR3 coding sequence is TGTGCCAGCAGCTTAGGGAGGGATCGATACTATGGCTACACCTTC. Its protein is CASSLGRDRYYGYTF.

The genes are TRBV28 and TRBJ1-1; D is unclear. CDR1 MDHEN and CDR2 SYDVKM come from the germline V gene. The CDR3 is made up of 18 amino acids. V dropped 1 base and J dropped 2 bases, with 20 bases sitting between them. The chain's CDR3 is CASSLFSGLGTINTEAFF. The DNA of the CDR3 is TGTGCCAGCAGTTTATTCTCAGGCTTAGGTACGATTAACACTGAAGCTTTCTTT. Combining the CDR3 with reference TRBV28 and TRBJ1-1 gives the whole variable domain DVKVTQSSRYLVKRTGEKVFLECVQDMDHENMFWYRQDPGLGLRLIYFSYDVKMKEKGDIPEGYSVSREKKERFSLILESASTNQTSMYLCASSLFSGLGTINTEAFFGQGTRLTVV.

This clone was counted between two and nine times. Relative to the germline gene, one junction end is altered; a read error may explain this. J is TRBJ2-5 and V is TRBV7-7; TRBD1 aligns across 11 bases. The CDR3 length is 15 residues. Germline values: CDR1 SSHAT, CDR2 FNYEAQ (reference sequence). The CDR3 region has the DNA TGTGCTAGCAGCTTAGGGGACAGGGGGCAAGAGACCCAGTACTTC. Amino acids: CASSLGDRGQETQYF.

This clone was picked up a small number of times. The chain has TRBV7-3 and TRBJ2-7; weak D call: TRBD2 (5 bases). Trimming removed 5 bases at V and 7 bases at J, with 15 bases between. The germline V gene has CDR1 SGHTA and CDR2 FQGTGA. This CDR3 contains 13 residues. The CDR3 sequence: CASSTGLGDEQYF. The CDR3, as DNA: TGTGCCAGCAGCACCGGACTCGGGGATGAGCAGTACTTC.

The chain employs TRBV7-8 and TRBJ2-1, with 12 bases identical to TRBD2. Per germline, CDR1 SGHVS and CDR2 FQNEAQ. The CDR3 extends over 16 amino acids. The trim removed 1 base at V and 9 bases at J, leaving 7 bases unmatched. Here the CDR3 reads CASSLGTSGTMGEQFF. CDR3 DNA sequence: TGTGCCAGCAGCTTAGGGACTAGCGGGACTATGGGTGAGCAGTTCTTC.

CDR3 sequence (DNA): TGTGCCACCCCGGGCGCCGTAGGCTACACCTTC. It yields the protein CATPGAVGYTF. The chain couples TRBV7-9 to TRBJ1-2; D ambiguous. V dropped 10 bases and J dropped 8 bases, with 14 bases sitting between them. CDR3 length equals 11 residues. Germline assignment: CDR1 SEHNR and CDR2 FQNEAQ (reference sequence). Combining the CDR3 with reference TRBV7-9 and TRBJ1-2 gives the whole variable domain DTGVSQNPRHKITKRGQNVTFRCDPISEHNRLYWYRQTLGQGPEFLTYFQNEAQLEKSRLLSDRFSAERPKGSFSTLEIQRTEQGDSAMYLCATPGAVGYTFGSGTRLTVV.

This clone was counted a few times. V is TRBV25-1 and J is TRBJ1-1; D not certain. Trimming left V 1 base short and J 0 bases short, with 9 bases between. This CDR3 has 15 amino acids. CDR1 and CDR2 from the germline V gene are MGHDK and SYGVNS. In DNA form, the CDR3 reads TGTGCCAGCAGTGAATCTGGCACCATGAACACTGAAGCTTTCTTT. It translates to CASSESGTMNTEAFF.

The rearrangement links TRBV4-3 to TRBJ2-7; 9 positions agree with TRBD2. V was pared by 1 base and J by 9 bases, with 4 bases of the junction left unmatched. There are 13 residues in the CDR3. CDR1 is LGHNA, CDR2 YSLEER, per germline. CDR3 nucleotide sequence: TGCGCCAGCAGCCAAGTGGGAGCGGGAGGGCAGTACTTC. This codes for CASSQVGAGGQYF.

The V gene is TRBV10-3, the J gene TRBJ1-5, with 10 bases that match TRBD1. The germline gives CDR1 ENHRY, CDR2 SYGVKD. The CDR3 is made up of 15 amino acids. Unmatched junction bases numbered 4, after V lost 6 bases and J lost 2 bases. The CDR3 reads CAIRDRGDGNQPQHF. The CDR3 DNA reads TGTGCCATCAGGGACAGGGGGGATGGCAATCAGCCCCAGCATTTT.

The chain uses TRBV28 and TRBJ1-2, with D tentatively TRBD1 (6 bases). Trimming took off 7 bases at V and 2 bases at J, with 14 bases between the two ends. From germline, CDR1 is MDHEN and CDR2 SYDVKM. The length of the CDR3 is 14 residues. CDR3 nucleotides: TGTGCCAGCAATATCGGACAGCGGAACTATGGCTACACCTTC. Residues: CASNIGQRNYGYTF.

This chain links TRBV28 with TRBJ2-7; 13 bases match TRBD2. The V segment lost 6 bases and the J segment 3 bases; nucleotides outside the gene matches: 8. Germline V gene lookup returns CDR1 MDHEN and CDR2 SYDVKM. CDR3 size: 16 residues. CDR3 sequence (DNA): TGTGCCAGCAGCCCTATTGGACTAGCGGGAGTCTACGAGCAGTACTTC. Encoded protein: CASSPIGLAGVYEQYF. The variable domain in full, completed from reference TRBV28 and TRBJ2-7, reads DVKVTQSSRYLVKRTGEKVFLECVQDMDHENMFWYRQDPGLGLRLIYFSYDVKMKEKGDIPEGYSVSREKKERFSLILESASTNQTSMYLCASSPIGLAGVYEQYFGPGTRLTVT.

This clone has a handful of counts. The chain links TRBV6-4 to TRBJ2-1, with D perhaps matching TRBD1 (5 bases). V lost 0 bases and J lost 1, with 10 bases in between. The CDR3 is made up of 16 amino acids. Germline CDR1 is MRHNA and CDR2 is SNTAGT. The CDR3 region is CASSDSGRGSYNEQFF. The CDR3, as DNA: TGTGCCAGCAGTGACTCGGGTAGGGGATCCTACAATGAGCAGTTCTTC.

V and J are TRBV6-5 and TRBJ2-3; D is tentatively TRBD1 or TRBD2 (5 bases each). V was clipped by 2 bases and J by 4 bases, with 13 bases between them. This CDR3 comprises 15 residues. Germline CDR1 is MNHEY and CDR2 is SVGAGI. DNA of the CDR3: TGTGCCAGCAGTTACGGGACCCGCTCCGCAGATACGCAGTATTTT. It specifies CASSYGTRSADTQYF.

The V gene is TRBV27, the J gene TRBJ2-7, with D perhaps matching TRBD1 or TRBD2 (5 bases each). The CDR3 covers 19 residues. Germline lookup yields CDR1 MNHEY and CDR2 SMNVEV (reference sequence). Trimming removed 5 bases from V and 3 bases from J, with 29 bases in between. CDR3 protein: CASSPMTRTTGTAFYEQYF. The CDR3, as DNA: TGTGCCAGCAGTCCTATGACTCGAACGACCGGGACGGCTTTCTACGAGCAGTACTTC.

This clone has only a few counts. The chain is built from TRBV19 and TRBJ1-5, with 7 bases fitting TRBD1. CDR3 length: 20 amino acids. V was clipped by 3 bases and J by 0 bases; unmatched bases: 17. Germline lookup yields CDR1 LNHDA and CDR2 SQIVND (reference sequence). This CDR3 reads CASSIKGAGRVTYSNQPQHF. CDR3 nucleotide sequence: TGTGCCAGTAGTATTAAGGGGGCCGGACGGGTGACCTATAGCAATCAGCCCCAGCATTTT.

The chain couples TRBV9 to TRBJ1-2; no clear D gene. V gave up 0 bases and J gave up 4 bases, with 10 bases separating them. CDR3 size: 14 residues. CDR1 is SGDLS, CDR2 YYNGEE, per germline. The CDR3 is CASSVVGEAYGYTF. In DNA form, the CDR3 reads TGTGCCAGCAGCGTAGTTGGGGAAGCCTATGGCTACACCTTC.

The rearrangement uses TRBV4-1 and TRBJ2-3; the match to TRBD2 covers 9 bases. From germline, CDR1 is MGHRA and CDR2 YSYEKL. The CDR3 runs 16 residues. The V gene end was trimmed by 3 bases and the J gene end by 2 bases; junction bases not matched to a gene: 6. CDR3 amino acids: CASSHPGTSPTDTQYF. In DNA, the CDR3 is TGCGCCAGCAGCCACCCCGGGACTAGCCCCACAGATACGCAGTATTTT.

The chain combines TRBV7-2 with TRBJ2-5, with no clear D. The J call may be in error: the DNA end matches TRBJ2-7 better. This CDR3 region has 13 residues. The germline V gene encodes CDR1 SGHTA and CDR2 FQGNSA. The CDR3 region is CASSFRPVYEQYF. CDR3 DNA: TGTGCCAGCAGCTTTCGGCCGGTCTACGAGCAGTACTTC.

The J gene is TRBJ1-5, the V gene TRBV27; 7 nucleotides agree with TRBD1. The CDR3 is 17 residues long. Looked up from germline, CDR1 is MNHEY and CDR2 is SMNVEV (reference sequence). The V and J ends lost 5 bases and 0 bases, in that order; junction bases with no gene match: 10. The CDR3 protein is CASSRRGPGNSNQPQHF. The CDR3 nucleotides are TGTGCCAGCAGTAGGAGGGGGCCGGGAAATAGCAATCAGCCCCAGCATTTT.

This clone was detected a few times. The chain links TRBV30 to TRBJ1-4; 9 bases fit TRBD1. The V segment lost 4 bases and the J segment 8 bases; nucleotides outside the gene matches: 8. The CDR3 extends over 14 amino acids. CDR1 and CDR2 (germline): GTSNPN, SVGIG (reference sequence). The CDR3: CAWNRQGGTEKLFF. In DNA, the CDR3 is TGTGCCTGGAACCGACAGGGGGGGACAGAAAAACTGTTTTTT.

CDR3 nucleotides: TGTGCCACCAGCAGAGATTGGCCGGGCCCTGAGGAGACCCAGTACTTC. Amino acids: CATSRDWPGPEETQYF. The chain joins TRBV15 to TRBJ2-5; D uncertain. The germline CDR1 and CDR2 sequences are LNHNV and YYDKDF (reference sequence). The CDR3 consists of 16 residues. The V gene lost 0 bases and the J gene lost 5 bases, with 16 bases spanning the gap.

This clone came up a few times. The rearrangement uses TRBV7-8 and TRBJ2-5, with 8 positions matching TRBD2. The CDR3 extends over 14 amino acids. J was trimmed by 5 bases and V by 5 bases; bases with no gene match: 7. CDR1 SGHVS and CDR2 FQNEAQ come from the germline V gene. For the CDR3, the DNA is TGTGCCAGCAGCGCAGGCGGCGGGAGGGAGACCCAGTACTTC. Translating it yields CASSAGGGRETQYF.

This clone has just a few counts. The chain carries TRBV9 and TRBJ2-1; D gene uncertain. The CDR3 has 16 amino acids. Trimming took off 0 bases at V and 6 bases at J, with 16 bases between the two ends. Per germline, CDR1 SGDLS and CDR2 YYNGEE. DNA for the CDR3: TGTGCCAGCAGCGTAGTTCCAGGCCTCGGGTCCAATGAGCAGTTCTTC. Its protein product is CASSVVPGLGSNEQFF.

Only a few counts were recorded for this clone. The same CDR3 can be traced to other DNA sequences in this sample. This chain connects TRBV7-8 to TRBJ1-3, with D maybe TRBD1 (5 bases). This CDR3 spans 15 amino acids. Germline-derived CDR1 and CDR2 are SGHVS and FQNEAQ. Trimming took off 2 bases at V and 0 bases at J, with 8 bases between the two ends. The CDR3 DNA follows: TGTGCCAGCAGCTTAAGTGACAGCTCTGGAAACACCATATATTTT. Translating it yields CASSLSDSSGNTIYF.

Comment on this clone: The junction departs from the called germline gene at one end, perhaps through a read error. This sequence joins TRBV7-2 and TRBJ2-5; D gene unclear. The CDR3 runs to 9 residues. The germline V gene encodes CDR1 SGHTA and CDR2 FQGNSA. CDR3 in amino acids: CASSTIQDF. The CDR3 DNA follows: TGTGCCAGCAGCACTATTCAGGACTTC.

The chain joins TRBV7-9 to TRBJ1-1; D gene unclear. V was cut by 2 bases and J by 4 bases, with 11 bases left in between. Germline V gives CDR1 SEHNR, CDR2 FQNEAQ (reference sequence). CDR3 length: 14 residues. CDR3 sequence reads: CASSLKAEGTEAFF. CDR3 nucleotides: TGTGCCAGCAGCTTAAAGGCTGAGGGCACTGAAGCTTTCTTT.

This chain links TRBV29-1 with TRBJ1-5, with D perhaps matching TRBD1 (5 bases). CDR1 SQVTM and CDR2 ANQGSEA come from the germline V gene. V lost 6 bases and J lost 7, with 13 bases in between. This CDR3 region has 12 residues. The DNA for the CDR3 is TGCAGCGTCTTAGTCGGGGACCAGCCCCAGCATTTT. It yields the protein CSVLVGDQPQHF.

The chain carries TRBV14 and TRBJ2-3, with D unresolved. The CDR3 is 11 amino acids. The germline CDR1 and CDR2 sequences are SGHDN and FVKESK. V gave up 5 bases and J gave up 6 bases, with 6 bases separating them. The CDR3 here is CASSLGDTQYF. CDR3 DNA sequence: TGTGCCAGCAGCTTAGGGGATACGCAGTATTTT.

This chain connects TRBV5-1 to TRBJ2-5; tentatively, D is TRBD2 (5 bases). CDR1 is SGHRS, CDR2 YFSETQ, per germline. With 4 bases removed from V and 5 bases from J, the gap between germline ends came to 15 bases. The CDR3 has 14 amino acids. CDR3 sequence reads: CASSLTRVPETQYF. The CDR3 DNA is TGCGCCAGCAGCCTAACGAGGGTTCCGGAGACCCAGTACTTC.

The chain links TRBV6-5 to TRBJ2-3; D gene ambiguous. Germline CDR1 reads MNHEY; CDR2 reads SVGAGI. This CDR3 spans 9 amino acids. V shed 11 bases and J shed 5 bases, with 5 bases lying between them. CDR3 in amino acids: CAGRDTQYF. The CDR3 DNA reads TGTGCCGGCCGAGATACGCAGTATTTT.